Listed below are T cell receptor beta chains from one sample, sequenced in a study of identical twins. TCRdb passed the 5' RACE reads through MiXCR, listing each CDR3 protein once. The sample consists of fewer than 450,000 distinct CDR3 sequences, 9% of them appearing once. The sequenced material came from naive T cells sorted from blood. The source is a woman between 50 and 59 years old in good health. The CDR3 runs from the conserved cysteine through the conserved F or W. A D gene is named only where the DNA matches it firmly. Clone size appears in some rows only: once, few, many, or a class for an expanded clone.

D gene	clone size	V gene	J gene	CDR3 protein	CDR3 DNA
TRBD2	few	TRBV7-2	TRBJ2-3	CASSLTSAGGGTDTQYF	TGTGCCAGCAGCTTAACATCAGCGGGAGGGGGCACAGATACGCAGTATTTT
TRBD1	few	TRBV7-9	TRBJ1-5	CASSSTGTGYNQPQHF	TGTGCCAGCAGCTCGACCGGGACAGGGTACAATCAGCCCCAGCATTTT
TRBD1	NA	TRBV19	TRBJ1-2	CASVITGGNYGYTF	TGTGCCAGCGTAATCACAGGGGGAAACTATGGCTACACCTTC
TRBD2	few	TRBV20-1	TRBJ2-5	CSARGGRARETQYF	TGCAGTGCTAGAGGCGGGAGGGCCCGGGAGACCCAGTACTTC
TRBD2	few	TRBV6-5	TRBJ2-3	CASSYSTPTSGRAGTQYF	TGTGCCAGCAGTTACTCAACCCCTACTAGCGGGAGGGCCGGCACGCAGTATTTT
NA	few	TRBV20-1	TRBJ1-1	CSARWAISGTLMNTEAFF	TGCAGTGCTAGATGGGCGATATCAGGGACTCTTATGAACACTGAAGCTTTCTTT
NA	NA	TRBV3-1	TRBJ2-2	CASSPEGGVGTGELFF	TGTGCCAGCAGCCCAGAGGGGGGCGTGGGCACCGGGGAGCTGTTTTTT
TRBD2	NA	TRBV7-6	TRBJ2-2	CASSLGVAGVSSGELFF	TGTGCCAGCAGCTTAGGGGTAGCGGGAGTAAGCAGTGGGGAGCTGTTTTTT
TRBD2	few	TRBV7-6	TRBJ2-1	CASSLGAGVVEQFF	TGTGCCAGCAGCTTAGGGGCGGGAGTAGTTGAGCAGTTCTTC
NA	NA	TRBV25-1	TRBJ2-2	CAIPLGTENTGELFF	TGTGCCATCCCCCTAGGCACAGAGAACACCGGGGAGCTGTTTTTT
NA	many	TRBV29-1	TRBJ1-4	CSGTSGEKLFF	TGCAGCGGTACCTCAGGGGAAAAACTGTTTTTT